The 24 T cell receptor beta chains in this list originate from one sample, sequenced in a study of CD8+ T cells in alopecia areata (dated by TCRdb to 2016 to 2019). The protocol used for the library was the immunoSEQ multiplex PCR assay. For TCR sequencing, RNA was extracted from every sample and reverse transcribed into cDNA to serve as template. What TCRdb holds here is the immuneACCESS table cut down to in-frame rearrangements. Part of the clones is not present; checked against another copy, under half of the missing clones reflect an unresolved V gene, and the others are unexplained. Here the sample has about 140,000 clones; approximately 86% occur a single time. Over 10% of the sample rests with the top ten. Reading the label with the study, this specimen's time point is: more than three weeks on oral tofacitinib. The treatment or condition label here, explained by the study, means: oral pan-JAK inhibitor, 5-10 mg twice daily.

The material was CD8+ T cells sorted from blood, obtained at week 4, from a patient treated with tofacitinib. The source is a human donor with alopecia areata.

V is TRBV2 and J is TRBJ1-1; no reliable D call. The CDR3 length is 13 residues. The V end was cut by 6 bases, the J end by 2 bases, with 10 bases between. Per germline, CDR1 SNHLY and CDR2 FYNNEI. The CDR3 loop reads CASSPDLNTEAFF. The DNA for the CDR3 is TGTGCCAGCAGCCCTGACCTTAACACTGAAGCTTTCTTT. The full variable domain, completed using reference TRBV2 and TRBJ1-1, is EPEVTQTPSHQVTQMGQEVILRCVPISNHLYFYWYRQILGQKVEFLVSFYNNEISEKSEIFDDQFSVERPDGSNFTLKIRSTKLEDSAMYFCASSPDLNTEAFFGQGTRLTVV.

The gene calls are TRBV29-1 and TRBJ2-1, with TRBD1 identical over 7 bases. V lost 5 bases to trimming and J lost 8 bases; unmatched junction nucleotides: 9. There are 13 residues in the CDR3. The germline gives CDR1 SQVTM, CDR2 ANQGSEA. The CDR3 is CSVFRQGGDEQFF. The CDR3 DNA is TGCAGCGTTTTCCGACAGGGTGGCGATGAGCAGTTCTTC.

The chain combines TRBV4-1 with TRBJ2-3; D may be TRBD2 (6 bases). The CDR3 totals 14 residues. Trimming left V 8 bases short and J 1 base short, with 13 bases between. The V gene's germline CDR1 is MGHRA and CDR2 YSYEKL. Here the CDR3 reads CASSGGPGTDTQYF. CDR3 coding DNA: TGCGCCAGCTCCGGGGGTCCGGGCACAGATACGCAGTATTTT.

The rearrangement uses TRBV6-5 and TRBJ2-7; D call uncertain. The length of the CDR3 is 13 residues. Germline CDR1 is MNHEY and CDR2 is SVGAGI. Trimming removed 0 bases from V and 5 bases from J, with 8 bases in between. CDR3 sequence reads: CASSYSGIHEQYF. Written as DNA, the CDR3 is TGTGCCAGCAGTTACTCTGGTATCCACGAGCAGTACTTC.

For the CDR3, the DNA is TGTGCCAGCCGAAGTCTTGGTGGGGTCTACGAGCAGTACTTC. It codes for CASRSLGGVYEQYF. This chain joins TRBV2 and TRBJ2-7; the D is unclear. This CDR3 is 14 amino acids long. V shed 8 bases and J shed 3 bases, with 17 bases lying between them. Germline V gene sequence: CDR1 SNHLY, CDR2 FYNNEI.

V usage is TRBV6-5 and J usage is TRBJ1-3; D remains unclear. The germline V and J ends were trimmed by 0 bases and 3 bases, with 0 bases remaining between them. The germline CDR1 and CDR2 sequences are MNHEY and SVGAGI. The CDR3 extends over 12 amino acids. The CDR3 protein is CASSYSGNTIYF. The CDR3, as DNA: TGTGCCAGCAGTTACTCTGGAAACACCATATATTTT.

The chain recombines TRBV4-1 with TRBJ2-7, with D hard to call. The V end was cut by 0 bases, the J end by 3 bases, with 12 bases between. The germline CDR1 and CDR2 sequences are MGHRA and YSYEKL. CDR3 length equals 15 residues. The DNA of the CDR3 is TGCGCCAGCAGCCAAGATCTTAACAGCGACTACGAGCAGTACTTC. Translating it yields CASSQDLNSDYEQYF.

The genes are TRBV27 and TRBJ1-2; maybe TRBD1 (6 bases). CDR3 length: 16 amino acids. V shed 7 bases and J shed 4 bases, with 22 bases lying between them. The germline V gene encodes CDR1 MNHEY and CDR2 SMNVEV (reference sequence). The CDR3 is CASKRTRGEPVYGYTF. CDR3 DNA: TGTGCCAGCAAAAGAACAAGGGGGGAGCCCGTCTATGGCTACACCTTC.

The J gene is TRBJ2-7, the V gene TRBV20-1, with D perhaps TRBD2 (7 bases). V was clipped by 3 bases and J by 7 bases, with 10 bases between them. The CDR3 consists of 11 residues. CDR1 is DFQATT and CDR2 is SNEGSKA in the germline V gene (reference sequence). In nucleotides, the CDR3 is TGCAGTGCTAGCGGGGGGCTGGAGCAGTACTTC. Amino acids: CSASGGLEQYF.

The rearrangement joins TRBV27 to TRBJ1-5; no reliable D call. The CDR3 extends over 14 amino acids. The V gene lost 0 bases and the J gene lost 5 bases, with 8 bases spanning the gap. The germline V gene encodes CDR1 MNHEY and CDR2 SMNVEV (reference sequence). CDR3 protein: CASSLSEWDQPQHF. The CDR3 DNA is TGTGCCAGCAGTTTATCAGAGTGGGATCAGCCCCAGCATTTT.

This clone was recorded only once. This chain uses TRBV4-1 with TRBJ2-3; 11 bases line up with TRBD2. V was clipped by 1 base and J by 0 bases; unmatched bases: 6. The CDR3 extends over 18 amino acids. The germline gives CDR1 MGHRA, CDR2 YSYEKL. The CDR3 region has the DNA TGCGCCAGCAGCCAAGTAGCGGGAGGGGGATTGAGCACAGATACGCAGTATTTT. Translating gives CASSQVAGGGLSTDTQYF.

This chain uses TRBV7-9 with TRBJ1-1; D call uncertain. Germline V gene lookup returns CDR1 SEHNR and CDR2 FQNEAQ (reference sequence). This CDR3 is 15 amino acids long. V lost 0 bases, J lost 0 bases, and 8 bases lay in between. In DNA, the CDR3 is TGTGCCAGCAGCTTAGCATGGGGAGTGAACACTGAAGCTTTCTTT. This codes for CASSLAWGVNTEAFF.

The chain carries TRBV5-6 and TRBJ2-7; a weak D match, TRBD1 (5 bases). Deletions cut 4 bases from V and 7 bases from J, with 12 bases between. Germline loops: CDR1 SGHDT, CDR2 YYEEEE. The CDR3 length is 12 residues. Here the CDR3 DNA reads TGTGCCAGCAGCCCCGAGAAGGGGGAGCAGTACTTC. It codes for CASSPEKGEQYF.

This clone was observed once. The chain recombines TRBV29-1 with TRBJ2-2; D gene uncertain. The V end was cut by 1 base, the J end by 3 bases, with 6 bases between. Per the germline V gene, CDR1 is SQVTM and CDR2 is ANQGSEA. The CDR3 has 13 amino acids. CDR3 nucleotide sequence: TGCAGCGTTGAAGCGCCCTACACCGGGGAGCTGTTTTTT. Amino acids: CSVEAPYTGELFF.

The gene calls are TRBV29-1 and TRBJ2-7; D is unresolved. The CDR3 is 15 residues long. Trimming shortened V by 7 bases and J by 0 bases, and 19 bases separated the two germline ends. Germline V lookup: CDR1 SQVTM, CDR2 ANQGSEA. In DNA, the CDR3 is TGCAGCGCCAGACCCACGGGCGGACCCTCCTACGAGCAGTACTTC. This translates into CSARPTGGPSYEQYF.

CDR3 in DNA: TGCGCCAGCAGCTTCGAAGCGGGAGCGGACAATGAGCAGTTCTTC. The encoded protein is CASSFEAGADNEQFF. This chain links TRBV5-1 with TRBJ2-1, with TRBD2 identical over 8 bases. J was trimmed by 5 bases and V by 2 bases; bases with no gene match: 6. There are 15 residues in the CDR3. Germline V gene data show CDR1 as SGHRS and CDR2 as YFSETQ. Together with reference TRBV5-1 and TRBJ2-1, the CDR3 gives the full variable domain: KAGVTQTPRYLIKTRGQQVTLSCSPISGHRSVSWYQQTPGQGLQFLFEYFSETQRNKGNFPGRFSGRQFSNSRSEMNVSTLELGDSALYLCASSFEAGADNEQFFGPGTRLTVL.

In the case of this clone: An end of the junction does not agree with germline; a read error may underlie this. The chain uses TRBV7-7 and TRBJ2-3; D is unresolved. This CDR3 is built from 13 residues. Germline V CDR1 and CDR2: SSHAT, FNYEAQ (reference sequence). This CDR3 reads CASSLAGGDTQYF. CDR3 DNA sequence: TGTGCTAGCAGCTTAGCCGGTGGAGATACGCAGTATTTT.

The CDR3, as DNA: TGCAGCGTTGCCCCCGACAGGTTGAATGAGCAGTTCTTC. Protein product: CSVAPDRLNEQFF. The chain uses TRBV29-1 and TRBJ2-1, with D maybe TRBD1 (6 bases). Trimming removed 4 bases at V and 7 bases at J, with 14 bases between. CDR3 length equals 13 residues. Germline values: CDR1 SQVTM, CDR2 ANQGSEA.

For the CDR3, the DNA is TGTGCCAGCAGCTCCCATTCCACCGGGGAGCTGTTTTTT. Protein sequence: CASSSHSTGELFF. The chain recombines TRBV7-3 with TRBJ2-2, with D hard to call. V was shortened by 4 bases and J by 4 bases, with 7 bases between the two germline ends. This CDR3 comprises 13 residues. CDR1 is SGHTA and CDR2 is FQGTGA in the germline V gene.

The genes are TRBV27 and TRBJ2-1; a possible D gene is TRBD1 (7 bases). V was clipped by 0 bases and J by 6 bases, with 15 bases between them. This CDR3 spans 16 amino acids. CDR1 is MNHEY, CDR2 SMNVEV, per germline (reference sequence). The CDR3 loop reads CASSLSVTRGLNEQFF. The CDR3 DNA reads TGTGCCAGCAGTTTATCGGTGACTAGGGGGCTCAATGAGCAGTTCTTC.

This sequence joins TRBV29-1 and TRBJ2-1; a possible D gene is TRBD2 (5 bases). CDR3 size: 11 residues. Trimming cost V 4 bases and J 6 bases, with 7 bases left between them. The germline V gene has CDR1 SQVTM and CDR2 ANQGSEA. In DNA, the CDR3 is TGCAGCGTTGGGCTAGCCAATGAGCAGTTCTTC. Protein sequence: CSVGLANEQFF.

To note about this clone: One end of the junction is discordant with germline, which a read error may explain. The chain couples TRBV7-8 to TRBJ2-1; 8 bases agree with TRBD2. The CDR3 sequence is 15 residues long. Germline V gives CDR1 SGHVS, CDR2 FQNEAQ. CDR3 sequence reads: CASSLAGLGYNEQFF. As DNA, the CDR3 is TGTGCCAGCAGTTTAGCGGGATTGGGGTACAATGAGCAGTTCTTC.

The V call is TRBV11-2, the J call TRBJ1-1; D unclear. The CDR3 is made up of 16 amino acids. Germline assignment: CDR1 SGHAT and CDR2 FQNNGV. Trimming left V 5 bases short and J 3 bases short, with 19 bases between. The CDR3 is CASSRNFVGVDTEAFF. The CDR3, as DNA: TGTGCCAGCAGCCGGAACTTCGTGGGAGTAGACACTGAAGCTTTCTTT. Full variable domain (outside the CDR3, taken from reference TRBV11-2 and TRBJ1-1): EAGVAQSPRYKIIEKRQSVAFWCNPISGHATLYWYQQILGQGPKLLIQFQNNGVVDDSQLPKDRFSAERLKGVDSTLKIQPAKLEDSAVYLCASSRNFVGVDTEAFFGQGTRLTVV.

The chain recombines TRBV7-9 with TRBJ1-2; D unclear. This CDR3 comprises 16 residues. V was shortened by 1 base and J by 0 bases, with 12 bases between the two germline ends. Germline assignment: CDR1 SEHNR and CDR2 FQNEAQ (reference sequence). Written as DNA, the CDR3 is TGTGCCAGCAGCTTAGGTGCAGCCTCGCCTAACTATGGCTACACCTTC. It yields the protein CASSLGAASPNYGYTF.